The rows below give T cell receptor beta chains drawn from one sample of a study of CD8 T cells in ankylosing spondylitis. Via MiXCR, TCRdb re-called the 5' RACE reads, giving one row per CDR3 protein. The sample holds approximately 400,000 distinct CDR3 sequences, about 15% seen once. The sample was blood, either unsorted or a sorted T cell fraction (not recorded which). The receptor source for this set is a male donor with ankylosing spondylitis. Each CDR3 is given with its conserved first and last residue. Fields, in order: D gene, J gene, clone size, V gene, CDR3 DNA, CDR3 protein. D genes are given only for firm matches. Clone size, where shown, is once, few, many, or a class for clones that have expanded.

- TRBJ2-5 - TRBV24-1 TGTGCCACCAGTGATTTCCGTCGAGAAGAGACCCAGTACTTC CATSDFRREETQYF
TRBD1 TRBJ1-1 once TRBV5-5 TGTGCCAGCAGCTTTTTTTTTGGGACAGGGGAGTACTACACTGAAGCTTTCTTT CASSFFFGTGEYYTEAFF
TRBD2 TRBJ2-1 - TRBV7-6 TGTGCCAGCAGCTTAGCGGCACCGGGACTAGCAAAGGGTGAGCAGTTCTTC CASSLAAPGLAKGEQFF
- TRBJ2-1 - TRBV9 TGTGCCAGCAGCGCCTTGGGGACAGGGGGAACTAGCGGGACTGGGGAGCAGTTCTTC CASSALGTGGTSGTGEQFF
TRBD1 TRBJ2-7 - TRBV10-3 TGTGCCATCAGCCCCGGGACAGGGGGCAAAGGCGAGCAGTACTTC CAISPGTGGKGEQYF
- TRBJ2-5 few TRBV20-1 TGCAGTGCTAGGGGACAAGAGACCCAGTACTTC CSARGQETQYF
TRBD1 TRBJ2-5 - TRBV12-3/TRBV12-4 TGTGCCAGCAACCGGGGACAGTTCCAAGAGACCCAGTACTTC CASNRGQFQETQYF
TRBD1 TRBJ1-2 few TRBV29-1 TGCAGCGTCCCCGGGCAGGGACAGGGGAACTATGGCTACACCTTC CSVPGQGQGNYGYTF
TRBD1 TRBJ2-3 - TRBV12-5 TGTGCTAGTGGTTTGAGAGGGGGACAGTCCGGAGAGACGCAGTATTTT CASGLRGGQSGETQYF
TRBD2 TRBJ2-3 few TRBV27 TGTGCCAGCAGTTTATTGACTAGCGGGAGGACCACAGATACGCAGTATTTT CASSLLTSGRTTDTQYF
- TRBJ2-5 few TRBV10-3 TGTGCCATCAGTGATCCGGGAATCCAAGAGACCCAGTACTTC CAISDPGIQETQYF
TRBD2 TRBJ2-3 few TRBV11-2 TGTGCCAGCAGCTTGGGACTAGCGGGAGGGGGATGGACAGATACGCAGTATTTT CASSLGLAGGGWTDTQYF
TRBD1 TRBJ1-2 - TRBV20-1 TGCAGTGCTAGGCCCCTATCCGACAGGGGTAGCGGTGGCTACACCTTC CSARPLSDRGSGGYTF
- TRBJ2-1 - TRBV6-2/TRBV6-3 TGTGCCAGCAGTTACGGCGAAAAGGGGTACAATGAGCAGTTCTTC CASSYGEKGYNEQFF
- TRBJ2-7 many TRBV4-2 TGTGCCAGCAGCCAGCGAGTCTGGGCGGAAGAGCAGTACTTC CASSQRVWAEEQYF
- TRBJ2-7 few TRBV3-1 TGTGCCAGCAGCCAACGGGTGTCTTGGGAGAAGGAGTCCTACGAGCAGTACTTC CASSQRVSWEKESYEQYF
- TRBJ1-4 many TRBV5-1 TGCGCCAGCAGCTTACCCGGGACGCGGAATGAAAAACTGTTTTTT CASSLPGTRNEKLFF
- TRBJ1-1 few TRBV7-3 TGTGCCAGCAGCTACGACCCCCGGGGCACTGAAGCTTTCTTT CASSYDPRGTEAFF
TRBD1 TRBJ1-2 many TRBV9 TGTGCCAGCAGCGTAGGAGAGACAGGGGGCTACACCTTC CASSVGETGGYTF
TRBD1 TRBJ2-7 few TRBV3-1 TGTGCCAGCAGCCAACGGACAGGGGGCTGGGAGCAGTACTTC CASSQRTGGWEQYF
- TRBJ1-4 many TRBV6-1 TGTGCCAGCAGTAGGCTCCGGGAAAGGGGGATCGAAAAACTGTTTTTT CASSRLRERGIEKLFF
TRBD2 TRBJ2-1 few TRBV30 TGTGCCTGGAGCCGGGACAGGGGGCTAGGGACTAGCGGGAGGGCCCGTAGTGAGCAGTTCTTC CAWSRDRGLGTSGRARSEQFF
- TRBJ1-1 few TRBV4-3 TGCGCCAGCAGCCATGGAGGGGCTATGGGAGCTTTCTTT CASSHGGAMGAFF
TRBD2 TRBJ2-7 - TRBV20-1 TGCAGTGCTAGCCCTAGACTAGCGGTATACGAGCAGTACTTC CSASPRLAVYEQYF
TRBD2 TRBJ2-1 few TRBV6-1 TGTGCCAGCAGTGAAGGATCCGGGACTAGCGGGAATTACAATGAGCAGTTCTTC CASSEGSGTSGNYNEQFF
TRBD2 TRBJ2-3 few TRBV19 TGTGCCAGTAGTCCCACGACTAGCGGGAGGGCCAGGGATACGCAGTATTTT CASSPTTSGRARDTQYF
- TRBJ2-7 many TRBV20-1 TGCAGTGCCGGAGGGCTGAGTAGCGGATACGAGCAGTACTTC CSAGGLSSGYEQYF
- TRBJ2-1 few TRBV30 TGTGCCTGGAGGGCCCACAATGAGCAGTTCTTC CAWRAHNEQFF
TRBD1 TRBJ1-1 few TRBV18 TGTGCCAGCTCACCCGGGACAGGGGCTGAAGCTTTCTTT CASSPGTGAEAFF
- TRBJ1-6 few TRBV12-3/TRBV12-4 TGTGCCAGCAGTTTATCGGAGGCGAATTCACCCCTCCACTTT CASSLSEANSPLHF
TRBD1 TRBJ2-1 many TRBV5-1 TGCGCCAGCAGCCAATTGACAGGGCCCCAGTACAATGAGCAGTTCTTC CASSQLTGPQYNEQFF
TRBD1 TRBJ2-5 many TRBV5-1 TGCGCCAGCAGCAGCCAGGGGGCGCCCATTGTGGGAGAGACCCAGTACTTC CASSSQGAPIVGETQYF
- TRBJ1-1 many TRBV5-1 TGCGCCAGCAGCTTGGATACCAAGAGGGCTGAAGCTTTCTTT CASSLDTKRAEAFF
TRBD1 TRBJ2-2 few TRBV12-5 TGTGCTAGTGGTTTGTCGACCGGGACAGGGGCCGGGGAGCTGTTTTTT CASGLSTGTGAGELFF
- TRBJ1-5 - TRBV28 TGTGCCAGCACCCTTGCACACCAGCCCCAGCATTTT CASTLAHQPQHF
TRBD2 TRBJ2-1 few TRBV29-1 TGCAGCGTTCTGGGACTAGCGGGAGAAGGTGGCAATGAGCAGTTCTTC CSVLGLAGEGGNEQFF
- TRBJ1-6 few TRBV28 TGTGCCAGCAGTTTATTGTGGCAGACGGGATCACCCCTCCACTTT CASSLLWQTGSPLHF
- TRBJ2-2 - TRBV3-1 TGTGCCAGCAGCCCTAACCGTATGAACGGGGAGCTGTTTTTT CASSPNRMNGELFF
- TRBJ2-7 - TRBV20-1 TGCAGTGCTAGTGGGGAGTTAAGCTCCTACGAGCAGTACTTC CSASGELSSYEQYF
TRBD2 TRBJ2-3 few TRBV3-1 TGTGCCAGCAGCCAAGATACCCTTTCAACTAGCGGTAGCACAGATACGCAGTATTTT CASSQDTLSTSGSTDTQYF
- TRBJ1-2 many TRBV5-1 TGCGCCAGCAGCTTGGACCTGACCGCGGGAGGCTACACCTTC CASSLDLTAGGYTF
- TRBJ2-7 - TRBV6-1 TGTGCCAGCTTCCAGGGTTGGTCGGACGAGCAGTACTTC CASFQGWSDEQYF
- TRBJ2-2 few TRBV12-3/TRBV12-4 TGTGCCAGCAGCCACAGCGGGTCCGGGGAGCTGTTTTTT CASSHSGSGELFF
TRBD2 TRBJ2-3 few TRBV18 TGTGCCAGCTCACAGGAGACTAGCGTTTTGGCTACGCAGTATTTT CASSQETSVLATQYF
- TRBJ1-1 - TRBV2 TGTGCCAGCAACTCGGGGGGGGACAAGGTTTTCTTT CASNSGGDKVFF
TRBD2 TRBJ2-3 - TRBV10-3 TGTGCCATCAGGCGAAGCGGGGGGGTTCGCACAGATACGCAGTATTTT CAIRRSGGVRTDTQYF
- TRBJ1-1 few TRBV12-3/TRBV12-4 TGTGCCAGCAGTATTCAAGCTGAAGCTTTCTTT CASSIQAEAFF
- TRBJ2-5 - TRBV20-1 TGCAGTGCTAGAGTGTCAAGGGGGGCGGGAGAGACCCAGTACTTC CSARVSRGAGETQYF
TRBD2 TRBJ2-1 few TRBV4-1 TGCGCCAGCAGCCGCCGACTAGCGGGGGTCAACAATGAGCAGTTCTTC CASSRRLAGVNNEQFF